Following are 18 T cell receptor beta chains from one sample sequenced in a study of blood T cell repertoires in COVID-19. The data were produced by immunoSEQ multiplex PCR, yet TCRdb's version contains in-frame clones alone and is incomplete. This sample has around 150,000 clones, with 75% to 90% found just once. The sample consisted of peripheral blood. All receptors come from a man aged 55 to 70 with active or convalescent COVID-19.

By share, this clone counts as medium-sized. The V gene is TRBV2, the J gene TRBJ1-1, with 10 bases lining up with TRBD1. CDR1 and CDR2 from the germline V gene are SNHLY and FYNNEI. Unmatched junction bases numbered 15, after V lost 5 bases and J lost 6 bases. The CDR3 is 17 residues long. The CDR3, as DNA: TGTGCCAGCAGTCCCCGGACAGGGGGTCCGAAAGGGTCTGAAGCTTTCTTT. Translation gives CASSPRTGGPKGSEAFF.

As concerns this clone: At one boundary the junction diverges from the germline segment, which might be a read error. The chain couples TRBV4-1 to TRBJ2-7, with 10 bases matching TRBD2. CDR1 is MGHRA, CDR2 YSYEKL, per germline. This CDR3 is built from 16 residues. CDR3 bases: TGCGTCAGCAGCCCAACCCTAGCGGGAGAGTTCTACGAGCAGTACTTC. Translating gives CVSSPTLAGEFYEQYF.

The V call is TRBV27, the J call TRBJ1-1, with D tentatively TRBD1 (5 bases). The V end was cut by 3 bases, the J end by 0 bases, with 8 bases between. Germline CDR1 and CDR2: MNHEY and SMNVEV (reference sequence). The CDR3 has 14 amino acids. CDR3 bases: TGTGCCAGCAGTTTTCGGGGGATGAACACTGAAGCTTTCTTT. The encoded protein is CASSFRGMNTEAFF.

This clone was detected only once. The CDR3 DNA is TGTGCCAGCGTGGGACAGACTAATGAAAAACTGTTTTTT. Its protein is CASVGQTNEKLFF. V and J are TRBV6-5 and TRBJ1-4, with 7 positions matching TRBD1. With 8 bases clipped from V and 2 bases from J, the junction kept 2 bases outside the gene matches. In germline, CDR1 is MNHEY, CDR2 SVGAGI. This CDR3 contains 13 residues.

In DNA, the CDR3 is TGTGCCAGCAGTTTTAGAGGATTTGGCTATGGCTACACCTTC. It codes for CASSFRGFGYGYTF. The rearrangement uses TRBV28 and TRBJ1-2; no clear D. Per the germline V gene, CDR1 is MDHEN and CDR2 is SYDVKM. V was trimmed by 3 bases and J by 4 bases, leaving 12 bases between them. The CDR3 totals 14 residues.

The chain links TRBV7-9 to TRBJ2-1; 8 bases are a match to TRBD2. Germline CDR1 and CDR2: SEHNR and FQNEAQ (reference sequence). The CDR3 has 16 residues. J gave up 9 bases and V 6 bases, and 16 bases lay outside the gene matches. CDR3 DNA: TGTGCCAGCAGTAGGGGCACGGGAGGGCCTGTGGGTGAGCAGTTCTTC. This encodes CASSRGTGGPVGEQFF. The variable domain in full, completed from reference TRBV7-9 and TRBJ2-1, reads DTGVSQNPRHKITKRGQNVTFRCDPISEHNRLYWYRQTLGQGPEFLTYFQNEAQLEKSRLLSDRFSAERPKGSFSTLEIQRTEQGDSAMYLCASSRGTGGPVGEQFFGPGTRLTVL.

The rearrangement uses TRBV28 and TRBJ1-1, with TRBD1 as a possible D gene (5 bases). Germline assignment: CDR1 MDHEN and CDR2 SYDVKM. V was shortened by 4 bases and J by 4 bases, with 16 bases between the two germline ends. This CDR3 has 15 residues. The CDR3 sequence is CASSSPQGGTTEAFF. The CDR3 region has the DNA TGTGCCAGCAGTTCGCCCCAGGGAGGGACCACTGAAGCTTTCTTT.

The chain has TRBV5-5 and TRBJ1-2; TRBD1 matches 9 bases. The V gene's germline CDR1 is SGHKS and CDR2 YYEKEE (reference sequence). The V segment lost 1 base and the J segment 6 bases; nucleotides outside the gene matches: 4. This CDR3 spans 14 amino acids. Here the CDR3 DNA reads TGTGCCAGCAGCTTGCGCACAGGGGGCCATGGCTACACCTTC. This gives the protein CASSLRTGGHGYTF.

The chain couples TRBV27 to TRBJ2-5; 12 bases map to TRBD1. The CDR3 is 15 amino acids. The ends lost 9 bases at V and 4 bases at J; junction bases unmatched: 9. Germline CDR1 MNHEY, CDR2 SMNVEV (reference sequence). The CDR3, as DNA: TGTGCCAGTTCATCCGGGACAGGGGGCGCAGAGACCCAGTACTTC. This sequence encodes CASSSGTGGAETQYF.

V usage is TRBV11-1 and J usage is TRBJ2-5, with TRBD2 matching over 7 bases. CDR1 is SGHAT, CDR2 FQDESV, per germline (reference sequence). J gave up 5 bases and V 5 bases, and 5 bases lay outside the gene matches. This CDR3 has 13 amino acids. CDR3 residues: CASSQGRAETQYF. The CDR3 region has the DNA TGTGCCAGCAGCCAAGGGAGGGCGGAGACCCAGTACTTC.

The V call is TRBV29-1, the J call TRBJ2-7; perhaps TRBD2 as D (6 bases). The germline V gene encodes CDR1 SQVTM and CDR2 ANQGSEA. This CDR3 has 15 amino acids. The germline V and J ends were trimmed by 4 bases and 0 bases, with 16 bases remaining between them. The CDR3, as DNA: TGCAGCGTTGCATCACTAGAGACTAGCTCCTACGAGCAGTACTTC. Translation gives CSVASLETSSYEQYF.

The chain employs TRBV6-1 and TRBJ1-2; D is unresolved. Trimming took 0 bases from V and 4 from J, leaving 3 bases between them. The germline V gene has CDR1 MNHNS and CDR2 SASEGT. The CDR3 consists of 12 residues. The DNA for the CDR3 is TGTGCCAGCAGTGAAGCCAGCTATGGCTACACCTTC. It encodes CASSEASYGYTF.

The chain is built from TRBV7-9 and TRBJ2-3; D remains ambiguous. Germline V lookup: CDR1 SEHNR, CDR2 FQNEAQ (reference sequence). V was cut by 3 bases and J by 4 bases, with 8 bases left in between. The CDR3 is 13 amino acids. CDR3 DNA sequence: TGTGCCAGCAGCTTCGGTGCTCCAGATACGCAGTATTTT. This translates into CASSFGAPDTQYF.

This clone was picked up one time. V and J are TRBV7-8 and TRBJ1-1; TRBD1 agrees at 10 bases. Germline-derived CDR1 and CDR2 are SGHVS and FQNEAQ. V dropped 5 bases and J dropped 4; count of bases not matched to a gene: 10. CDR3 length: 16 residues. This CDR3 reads CASSPNGGQGITEAFF. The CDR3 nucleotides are TGTGCCAGCAGCCCGAATGGGGGACAGGGGATCACTGAAGCTTTCTTT.

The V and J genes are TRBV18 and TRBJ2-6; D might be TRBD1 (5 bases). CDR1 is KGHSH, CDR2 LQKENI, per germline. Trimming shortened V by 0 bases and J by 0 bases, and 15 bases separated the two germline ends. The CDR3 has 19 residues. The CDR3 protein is CASSPPQDKLTSGANVLTF. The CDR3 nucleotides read TGTGCCAGCTCACCACCGCAGGACAAACTTACCTCTGGGGCCAACGTCCTGACTTTC.

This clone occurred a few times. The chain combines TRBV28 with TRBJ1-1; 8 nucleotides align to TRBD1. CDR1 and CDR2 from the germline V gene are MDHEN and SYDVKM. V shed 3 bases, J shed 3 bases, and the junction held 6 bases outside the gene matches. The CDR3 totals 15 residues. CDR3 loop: CASSFGDRSHTEAFF. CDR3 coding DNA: TGTGCCAGCAGTTTCGGGGACAGGTCACACACTGAAGCTTTCTTT.

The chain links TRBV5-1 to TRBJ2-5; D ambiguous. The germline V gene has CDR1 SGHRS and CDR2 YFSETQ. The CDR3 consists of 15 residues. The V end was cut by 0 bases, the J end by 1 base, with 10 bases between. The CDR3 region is CASSLDVAPQETQYF. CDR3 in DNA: TGCGCCAGCAGCTTGGATGTAGCCCCCCAAGAGACCCAGTACTTC.

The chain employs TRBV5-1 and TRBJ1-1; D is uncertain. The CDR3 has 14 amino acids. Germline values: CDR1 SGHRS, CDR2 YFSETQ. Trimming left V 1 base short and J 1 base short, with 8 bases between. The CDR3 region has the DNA TGCGCCAGCAGCTTGCGACACCAGAACACTGAAGCTTTCTTT. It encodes CASSLRHQNTEAFF.